A single TCR beta chain is shown here with its context. Its target is not known. The data derive from a study of cytotoxic CD8 clonotypes in ibrutinib-treated CLL. Across the whole study: Outcomes included around 25 partial and 2 complete responses; after median roughly 70 months, approximately 14 stayed remitted and roughly 12 progressed. Among the samples, the mean was 255,043 productive templates and approximately 94,000 productive rearrangements.

Repertoires were generated with immunoSEQ multiplex PCR, while TCRdb's copy carries only in-frame clones and drops some. The table has approximately 150,000 clones, 88% seen once. Trimming stripped 4 bases from V and 5 bases from J, with 9 bases between. CDR1 is LNHDA, CDR2 SQIVND, per germline (reference sequence). The CDR3 has 12 amino acids. Study-level results: The study found public clonotypes uncommon, contracting or stable on treatment.

This chain uses TRBV19 with TRBJ2-7; TRBD1 might be the D (6 bases). The sequence came from a human donor with chronic lymphocytic leukemia. Specimen: PBMCs, collected at disease progression, from a patient treated with ibrutinib. CDR3 loop: CASSNRQDEQYF. In DNA form, the CDR3 reads TGTGCCAGTAGTAACCGACAGGACGAGCAGTACTTC.